The following is a T cell receptor (beta chain) sequence with its context. Its antigen is undetermined. The gene names given are mouse names. The CDR3 goes on 4 residues after the read ends, and that part is filled in from the germline J gene. Cell sorting was performed on pooled cutaneous lymph node cells with CD4, CD8alpha, NKG2D, NKG2ACE and other markers. This sample is drawn from a study of CD8+ T cells in alopecia areata. Study-wide points: Affected scalp, especially in alopecia totalis/universalis, had a higher clonality than normal scalp did.

This CDR3 region has 14 residues. CDR1 FNHDT and CDR2 SITEND come from the germline V gene (reference sequence). Reverse transcription of extracted RNA yielded cDNA, which provided the sequencing template. Data came from immunoSEQ multiplex PCR; TCRdb stores just in-frame clones and leaves some out. The table lists about 270,000 clones, with no singletons. The sequenced material came from CD4+ T cells sorted from a lymph node. The sequence derives from a C3H/HeJ mouse with alopecia areata. Mouse strain MHC haplotype: H2-k. This sequence joins TRBV19 and TRBJ2-4, with TRBD2 as a possible D gene (5 bases). CDR3 in amino acids: CASSIAGIENTLYF. Incomplete CDR3 DNA: TGTGCCAGCAGTATAGCTGGGATTGAAAAC.